This T cell receptor beta chain was profiled in a study of shared clonotypes between healthy human individuals. Study-wide results and limits: Clonotype sharing levels among donors were expected to vary with sequencing depth. Despite large depth, sorted-subset datasets appeared incompletely sequenced.

As regards this clone: Its antigen is not identified.

With V trimmed by 4 bases and J by 4 bases, 13 bases remained unmatched. Germline V gives CDR1 SEHNR, CDR2 FQNEAQ (reference sequence). The CDR3 is made up of 17 amino acids. Only in-frame clones appear in the TCRdb table, and some are missing; sequencing was by immunoSEQ multiplex PCR. The repertoire holds roughly 2 million clones, with approximately 95% as singletons. The sequenced sample consisted of naive CD4+ T cells sorted from blood. As for subset: CD45RA+ positively selected. This receptor was identified in a man aged 18 to 35 in good health. The chain joins TRBV7-9 to TRBJ1-3, with TRBD1 matching 7 bases. CDR3 amino acids: CASSSSGTATRGNTIYF. In DNA form, the CDR3 reads TGTGCCAGCAGCTCTTCCGGGACAGCGACGCGCGGAAACACCATATATTTT.